This is a list of T cell receptor beta chains from one sample in a study of cytomegalovirus exposure and HLA in healthy donors. TCRdb keeps only in-frame clones here, not all; method: immunoSEQ multiplex PCR. The table records just over 150,000 clones, around 83% of them present only once. Sequenced: PBMCs. These receptor sequences come from a man aged 50-59 years in good health and CMV-seropositive. CDR3s include the opening cysteine and the closing phenylalanine or tryptophan. Fields, in order: J gene, V gene, CDR3 length, D gene, clone size, CDR3 protein, CDR3 DNA. D genes are given only for firm matches. A clone size is listed for some rows: how often the clone was seen (once, few, many), or a class if it is expanded.

TRBJ2-2	TRBV28	15	TRBD2	once	CASTSAGGPPGELFF	TGTGCCAGCACCAGTGCGGGAGGGCCCCCCGGGGAGCTGTTTTTT
TRBJ2-1	TRBV7-7	15	.	.	CASSLAPSSYNEQFF	TGTGCCAGCAGCTTAGCGCCGAGCTCCTACAATGAGCAGTTCTTC
TRBJ2-1	TRBV5-6	16	.	.	CASSRRRQSSYNEQFF	TGTGCCAGCAGCCGGAGACGGCAGAGCTCCTACAATGAGCAGTTCTTC
TRBJ2-5	TRBV9	15	TRBD2	few	CASSVAGGNKETQYF	TGTGCCAGCAGCGTAGCGGGGGGGAACAAAGAGACCCAGTACTTC
TRBJ2-3	TRBV6-1	13	.	.	CASSGYSKDTQYF	TGTGCCAGCAGTGGATACTCGAAGGATACGCAGTATTTT
TRBJ2-7	TRBV15	14	.	.	CATSRGTGLGEQYF	TGTGCCACCAGCAGAGGCACAGGGCTGGGGGAGCAGTACTTC
TRBJ2-1	TRBV27	16	TRBD2	.	CASSSNSGSFNNEQFF	TGTGCCAGCAGTTCTAATAGCGGGAGCTTCAACAATGAGCAGTTCTTC
TRBJ2-4	TRBV27	13	.	.	CASSLRGGNIQYF	TGTGCCAGCAGTTTAAGGGGGGGGAACATTCAGTACTTC
TRBJ1-4	TRBV28	15	.	.	CASSLSSATNEKLFF	TGTGCCAGCAGTTTGTCGAGTGCAACTAATGAAAAACTGTTTTTT
TRBJ1-2	TRBV27	17	TRBD1	.	CASSPWTGHSSNYGYTF	TGTGCCAGCAGTCCCTGGACAGGGCACTCCTCTAACTATGGCTACACCTTC
TRBJ2-1	TRBV30	15	TRBD2	.	CAWSGQAGTYNEQFF	TGTGCCTGGAGTGGGCAAGCGGGGACCTACAATGAGCAGTTCTTC
TRBJ2-1	TRBV19	18	TRBD2	.	CASSLGGGGLISYNEQFF	TGTGCCAGTAGTCTAGGCGGGGGGGGCCTAATTTCCTACAATGAGCAGTTCTTC
TRBJ2-2	TRBV7-9	14	.	once	CASSLSSIAGELFF	TGTGCCAGCAGCTTATCTTCTATCGCCGGGGAGCTGTTTTTT
TRBJ1-2	TRBV7-2	14	TRBD1	.	CASSRDSHNYGYTF	TGTGCCAGCAGCCGGGACAGTCATAACTATGGCTACACCTTC
TRBJ2-7	TRBV5-6	13	TRBD1	.	CASSYGQGYEQYF	TGTGCCAGCAGCTATGGACAGGGCTACGAGCAGTACTTC